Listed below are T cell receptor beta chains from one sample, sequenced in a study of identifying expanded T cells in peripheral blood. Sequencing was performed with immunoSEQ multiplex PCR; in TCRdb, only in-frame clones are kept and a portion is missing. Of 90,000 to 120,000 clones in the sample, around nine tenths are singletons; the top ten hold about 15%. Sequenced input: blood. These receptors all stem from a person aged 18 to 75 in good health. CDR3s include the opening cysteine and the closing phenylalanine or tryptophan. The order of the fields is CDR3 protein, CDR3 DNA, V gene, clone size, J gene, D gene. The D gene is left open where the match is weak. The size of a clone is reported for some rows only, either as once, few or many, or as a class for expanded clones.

CDR3aa: CASSLGSSRRGAYNSPLHF
CDR3nt: TGTGCCAGCAGCTTAGGAAGCTCTCGGAGGGGGGCCTATAATTCACCCCTCCACTTT
v_gene: TRBV7-2
abundance: NA
j_gene: TRBJ1-6
d_gene: NA

CDR3aa: CASSLSAGSPRSYNEQFF
CDR3nt: TGTGCCAGCAGCTTGTCTGCCGGCTCTCCTCGCTCCTACAATGAGCAGTTCTTC
v_gene: TRBV5-8
abundance: NA
j_gene: TRBJ2-1
d_gene: NA

CDR3aa: CASSPRDVAYEQYF
CDR3nt: TGTGCCAGCAGCCCCCGGGACGTCGCCTACGAGCAGTACTTC
v_gene: TRBV6-5
abundance: NA
j_gene: TRBJ2-7
d_gene: NA

CDR3aa: CAIRPDRSNNQPQHF
CDR3nt: TGTGCCATCAGACCCGACAGGTCGAACAATCAGCCCCAGCATTTT
v_gene: TRBV10-3
abundance: NA
j_gene: TRBJ1-5
d_gene: NA

CDR3aa: CASKWAGASYEQYF
CDR3nt: TGTGCCAGCAAGTGGGCAGGGGCGTCCTACGAGCAGTACTTC
v_gene: TRBV27
abundance: many
j_gene: TRBJ2-7
d_gene: NA

CDR3aa: CASSLWDRGHQPQHF
CDR3nt: TGTGCCAGCAGTTTATGGGACAGAGGTCATCAGCCCCAGCATTTT
v_gene: TRBV2
abundance: NA
j_gene: TRBJ1-5
d_gene: TRBD1

CDR3aa: CAGSLWTSNEQFF
CDR3nt: TGTGCCGGCAGCTTGTGGACATCCAATGAGCAGTTCTTC
v_gene: TRBV5-8
abundance: NA
j_gene: TRBJ2-1
d_gene: NA

CDR3aa: CASSSRVGGHEQYF
CDR3nt: TGCGCCAGCAGCTCACGGGTGGGGGGCCACGAGCAGTACTTC
v_gene: TRBV5-1
abundance: NA
j_gene: TRBJ2-7
d_gene: NA

CDR3aa: CASSQGGDTEAFF
CDR3nt: TGTGCCAGCTCCCAGGGGGGGGACACTGAAGCTTTCTTT
v_gene: TRBV18
abundance: NA
j_gene: TRBJ1-1
d_gene: TRBD1

CDR3aa: CASSRSVPSGGRYEKLFF
CDR3nt: TGCGCCAGCAGCCGATCCGTTCCTTCGGGGGGCCGCTATGAAAAACTGTTTTTT
v_gene: TRBV4-3
abundance: NA
j_gene: TRBJ1-4
d_gene: NA

CDR3aa: CASSLYQAGGNEQFF
CDR3nt: TGTGCCAGCAGCTTATACCAAGCGGGGGGAAATGAGCAGTTCTTC
v_gene: TRBV7-7
abundance: NA
j_gene: TRBJ2-1
d_gene: TRBD2

CDR3aa: CASQGGGAEQYF
CDR3nt: TGTGCCAGCCAGGGTGGCGGGGCCGAGCAGTACTTC
v_gene: TRBV5-6
abundance: NA
j_gene: TRBJ2-7
d_gene: NA

CDR3aa: CASSWVETQYF
CDR3nt: TGTGCCAGTTCTTGGGTGGAGACCCAGTACTTC
v_gene: TRBV6-1
abundance: NA
j_gene: TRBJ2-5
d_gene: NA

CDR3aa: CASSIQQGAEAFF
CDR3nt: TGTGCCAGTAGTATACAGCAGGGTGCTGAAGCTTTCTTT
v_gene: TRBV19
abundance: few
j_gene: TRBJ1-1
d_gene: NA

CDR3aa: CSVVQGQGTEAFF
CDR3nt: TGCAGCGTTGTTCAGGGTCAGGGAACTGAAGCTTTCTTT
v_gene: TRBV29-1
abundance: NA
j_gene: TRBJ1-1
d_gene: NA

CDR3aa: CASSPGPTANEKLFF
CDR3nt: TGTGCCAGCTCACCCGGACCAACGGCTAATGAAAAACTGTTTTTT
v_gene: TRBV18
abundance: once
j_gene: TRBJ1-4
d_gene: NA

CDR3aa: CASSLHRTEDYGYTF
CDR3nt: TGTGCCAGCAGCTTACACAGGACAGAGGACTATGGCTACACCTTC
v_gene: TRBV7-9
abundance: NA
j_gene: TRBJ1-2
d_gene: NA

CDR3aa: CASSFRPPGESSYNSPLHF
CDR3nt: TGTGCCAGCAGCTTTCGCCCTCCCGGGGAGAGCTCCTATAATTCACCCCTCCACTTT
v_gene: TRBV11-2
abundance: NA
j_gene: TRBJ1-6
d_gene: NA

CDR3aa: CASSGRATPNANTGELFF
CDR3nt: TGCGCCAGCAGTGGCAGGGCTACACCAAACGCGAACACCGGGGAGCTGTTTTTT
v_gene: TRBV5-1
abundance: NA
j_gene: TRBJ2-2
d_gene: NA

CDR3aa: CASSFNSGGRREKLFF
CDR3nt: TGTGCCAGCAGCTTCAATTCCGGGGGGAGGAGGGAAAAACTGTTTTTT
v_gene: TRBV5-4
abundance: NA
j_gene: TRBJ1-4
d_gene: NA